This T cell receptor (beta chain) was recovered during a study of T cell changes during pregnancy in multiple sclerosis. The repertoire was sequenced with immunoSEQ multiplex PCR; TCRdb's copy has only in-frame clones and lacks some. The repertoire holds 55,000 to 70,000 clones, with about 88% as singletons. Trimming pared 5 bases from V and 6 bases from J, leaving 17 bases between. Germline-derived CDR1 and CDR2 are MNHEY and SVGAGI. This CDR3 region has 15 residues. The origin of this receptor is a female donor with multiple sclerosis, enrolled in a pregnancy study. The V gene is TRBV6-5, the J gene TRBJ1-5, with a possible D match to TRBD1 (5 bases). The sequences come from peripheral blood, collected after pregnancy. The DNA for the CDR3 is TGTGCCAGCAGTCCGGTTGCTCAAAGGGGTCAGCCCCAGCATTTT. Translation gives CASSPVAQRGQPQHF.